The entry below gives a single TCR beta chain sequence along with its context. Its antigen is not known. The assay was immunoSEQ multiplex PCR, and TCRdb's table has in-frame clones only and misses some. The sample holds 100,000 to 150,000 clones, less than 95% seen once. V was cut by 5 bases and J by 5 bases, with 19 bases left in between. In germline, CDR1 is MGHDK, CDR2 SYGVNS. The CDR3 spans 16 residues. The sample comes from a study of OX40 agonist ivuxolimab in advanced cancers. As for the study in general: Patients took ivuxolimab, an agonistic anti-OX40 (CD134) antibody. Three patients responded partially, comprising one with hepatocellular carcinoma and two with cutaneous melanoma. Broader study findings: There was clonal expansion of CD4+ and CD8+ blood T cells by week 6 at 0.1 to 3.0 mg/kg. The authors did not determine the antigen specificity of the expanded peripheral T cells.

The source of this sequence is an adult with an advanced solid tumor such as melanoma, head and neck, liver or kidney cancer. The chain uses TRBV25-1 and TRBJ2-1, with D unclear. The sequencing here drew on CD4+ or CD8+ T cells sorted from blood, taken in a trial of the OX40 agonist ivuxolimab. The DNA for the CDR3 is TGTGCCAGCAGTTCGCAGGCCCCGATCGTGAACAATGAGCAGTTCTTC. Its translation: CASSSQAPIVNNEQFF. Full variable domain (missing parts from reference TRBV25-1 and TRBJ2-1): EADIYQTPRYLVIGTGKKITLECSQTMGHDKMYWYQQDPGMELHLIHYSYGVNSTEKGDLSSESTVSRIRTEHFPLTLESARPSHTSQYLCASSSQAPIVNNEQFFGPGTRLTVL.